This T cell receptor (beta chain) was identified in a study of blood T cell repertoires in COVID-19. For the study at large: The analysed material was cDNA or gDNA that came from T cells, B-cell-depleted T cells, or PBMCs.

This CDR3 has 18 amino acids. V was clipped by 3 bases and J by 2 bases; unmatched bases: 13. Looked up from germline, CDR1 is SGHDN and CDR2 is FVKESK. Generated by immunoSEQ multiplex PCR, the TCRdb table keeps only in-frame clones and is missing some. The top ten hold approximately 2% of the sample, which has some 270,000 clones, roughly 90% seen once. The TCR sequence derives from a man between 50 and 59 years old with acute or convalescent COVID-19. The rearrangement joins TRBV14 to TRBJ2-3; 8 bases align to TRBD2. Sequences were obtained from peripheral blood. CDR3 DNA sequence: TGTGCCAGCAGCCAGAAATTTAGGCTAGCGGGCCTCACAGATACGCAGTATTTT. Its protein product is CASSQKFRLAGLTDTQYF.